This T cell receptor (beta chain) was sequenced for a study of patients and donors after allogeneic stem cell transplantation. Germline V gene lookup returns CDR1 SGHRS and CDR2 YFSETQ. Trimming took 5 bases from V and 8 from J, leaving 19 bases between them. The CDR3 loop spans 14 amino acids. TCRdb re-derived calls from the RT-PCR reads in MiXCR, one entry per CDR3 protein. The sample shows tens of thousands of distinct CDR3 sequences, approximately 25% of them seen only once. This receptor was taken from a human donor who was either an allogeneic HSCT recipient or a stem cell or donor lymphocyte infusion donor (not recorded which). It is not recorded whose cells these are; they may come from a transplant donor. What was sequenced was blood, either unsorted or a sorted T cell fraction (not recorded which). The gene calls are TRBV5-1 and TRBJ1-2; no reliable D call. The CDR3 sequence: CASSLFGGPDGYTF. The CDR3 region has the DNA TGCGCCAGCAGTCTCTTTGGAGGCCCGGACGGCTACACCTTC.